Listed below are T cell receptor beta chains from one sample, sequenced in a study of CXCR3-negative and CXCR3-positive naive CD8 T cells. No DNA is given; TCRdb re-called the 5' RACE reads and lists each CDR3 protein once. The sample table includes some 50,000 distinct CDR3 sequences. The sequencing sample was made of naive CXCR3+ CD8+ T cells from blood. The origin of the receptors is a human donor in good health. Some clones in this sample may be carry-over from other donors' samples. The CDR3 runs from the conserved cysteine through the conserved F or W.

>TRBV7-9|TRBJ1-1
CASSSGRGDTEAFF
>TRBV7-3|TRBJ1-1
CASSSHGGSVTEAFF
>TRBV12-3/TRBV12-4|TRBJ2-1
CASGTSQVGNEQFF
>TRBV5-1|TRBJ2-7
CASSFSGVSYEQYF
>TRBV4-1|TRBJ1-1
CASSQDATGAVNTEAFF
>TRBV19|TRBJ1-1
CASKGWGVSTEAFF
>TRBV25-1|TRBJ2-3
CASSESLGAGGSTDTQYF
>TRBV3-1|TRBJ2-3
CASSQEWHGRDTQYF
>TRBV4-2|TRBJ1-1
CASSQEWTMNTEAFF
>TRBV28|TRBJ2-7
CASSISSGQYF
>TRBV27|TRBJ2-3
CASSYLVRPDTQYF
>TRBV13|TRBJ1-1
CASSFQGSGTEAFF